The 23 T cell receptor beta chains given below trace back to one sample, sequenced in a study of molecular identifiers for immune sequencing clone quantification. TCRdb reprocessed the PCR reads with MiXCR, giving one entry per CDR3 protein. The table records 400,000 to 600,000 distinct CDR3 sequences, 20% to 25% of them present only once. Sequencing was performed on naive CD8+ T cells from blood, with Jurkat cell RNA spiked in. Described subset: FACS-sorted CD8+CD4-CCR7+CD45RA+ naive T cells. Receptors were obtained from a human donor in good health. Some libraries in this study had Jurkat cell RNA spiked in.

This clonotype was seen only a few times. The CDR3 spells CASSQSAGQGVPDTQYF. The CDR3 DNA follows: TGTGCCAGCAGCCAATCGGCCGGACAGGGTGTCCCAGATACGCAGTATTTT. This chain connects TRBV7-9 to TRBJ2-3; 8 bases are a match to TRBD1. V trimming: 5 bases; J trimming: 4 bases; junction bases outside the gene matches: 14. The CDR3 has 17 residues. Germline-derived CDR1 and CDR2 are SEHNR and FQNEAQ (reference sequence).

This clonotype was detected a few times. At one of its ends the junction is not consistent with the germline gene, which may arise from a read error. The rearrangement joins TRBV7-6 to TRBJ1-1, with D unclear. The germline V gene encodes CDR1 SGHVS and CDR2 FNYEAQ. The length of the CDR3 is 15 residues. The CDR3 DNA reads TGTGCCAGCAGCACTCTGACGGATAAGAACACTGAAGCTCTCTTT. Translated, it gives CASSTLTDKNTEALF.

J is TRBJ2-7 and V is TRBV11-2; D assignment may be TRBD1 or TRBD2 (5 bases each). Per germline, CDR1 SGHAT and CDR2 FQNNGV. The V end lost 7 bases, the J end lost 5 bases, and 21 bases lay between the germline ends. CDR3 size: 15 residues. The CDR3 spells CASNHGTPRPNEQYF. In DNA form, the CDR3 reads TGTGCCAGCAACCACGGGACCCCGAGACCCAACGAGCAGTACTTC. The full variable domain, completed using reference TRBV11-2 and TRBJ2-7, is EAGVAQSPRYKIIEKRQSVAFWCNPISGHATLYWYQQILGQGPKLLIQFQNNGVVDDSQLPKDRFSAERLKGVDSTLKIQPAKLEDSAVYLCASNHGTPRPNEQYFGPGTRLTVT.

This clonotype was seen ten or more times. This chain joins TRBV7-2 and TRBJ2-1, with 8 bases aligning to TRBD2. The germline CDR1 and CDR2 sequences are SGHTA and FQGNSA. CDR3 length equals 14 residues. J was trimmed by 8 bases and V by 7 bases; bases with no gene match: 10. The CDR3 here is CASKAPSGSHEQFF. DNA for the CDR3: TGTGCCAGCAAGGCCCCCAGCGGGAGCCATGAGCAGTTCTTC.

There are a few counts of this clonotype. The chain uses TRBV20-1 and TRBJ2-7; 7 bases are shared with TRBD1. Trimming cost V 0 bases and J 4 bases; bases outside gene matches: 12. The CDR3 is made up of 16 amino acids. Germline CDR1 DFQATT, CDR2 SNEGSKA (reference sequence). CDR3 amino acids: CSARDGTDHYQYEQYF. The CDR3 DNA follows: TGCAGTGCTAGAGACGGGACAGATCATTATCAGTACGAGCAGTACTTC.

At least ten counts were recorded for this clonotype. The rearrangement uses TRBV3-1 and TRBJ1-6; 8 bases match TRBD1. The V gene's germline CDR1 is LGHDT and CDR2 YNNKEL (reference sequence). With V trimmed by 3 bases and J by 11 bases, 9 bases remained unmatched. The CDR3 is made up of 15 amino acids. CDR3 bases: TGTGCCAGCAGCCAGTCCTGGACAGGGAGCACACCCCTCCACTTT. It yields the protein CASSQSWTGSTPLHF.

This clonotype was counted at least ten times. The V gene is TRBV5-4, the J gene TRBJ2-7; TRBD1 agrees at 9 bases. The CDR3 runs to 14 residues. Per the germline V gene, CDR1 is SGHNT and CDR2 is YYREEE (reference sequence). With 7 bases clipped from V and 2 bases from J, the junction kept 7 bases outside the gene matches. The CDR3 loop reads CASGMDRGPYEQYF. The CDR3 DNA reads TGTGCCAGCGGGATGGACAGGGGCCCCTACGAGCAGTACTTC.

This clonotype was seen ten or more times. The V and J genes are TRBV5-6 and TRBJ2-2, with D perhaps matching TRBD2 (5 bases). V lost 0 bases, J lost 4 bases, and 10 bases lay in between. The CDR3 is 15 amino acids. Germline V gene data show CDR1 as SGHDT and CDR2 as YYEEEE. CDR3 region: CASSLAEGTTGELFF. The CDR3 nucleotides are TGTGCCAGCAGCTTGGCTGAGGGAACCACCGGGGAGCTGTTTTTT.

A few counts support this clonotype. One end of the junction varies from germline; a read error may be responsible. The rearrangement joins TRBV5-1 to TRBJ2-6; TRBD1 is a possible D gene (5 bases). This CDR3 spans 17 amino acids. Germline V gene lookup returns CDR1 SGHRS and CDR2 YFSETQ. CDR3: CVSSLASLAGQANVLTF. The DNA for the CDR3 is TGCGTCAGCAGCTTGGCAAGTCTGGCAGGGCAAGCCAACGTCCTGACTTTC.

As regards this clonotype: With a much larger clone just one base away, this may be a read error. The chain uses TRBV7-2 and TRBJ2-7; 10 nucleotides align to TRBD2. Per germline, CDR1 SGHTA and CDR2 FQGNSA. This CDR3 spans 17 amino acids. For the CDR3, the DNA is TGTGCCAGCAGCTTAGATTGGGGGGCAGCGGGAGGGGGCGAGCGGTACTTC. Amino acids: CASSLDWGAAGGGERYF.

Ten or more counts support this clonotype. The chain has TRBV5-1 and TRBJ2-5; TRBD2 aligns across 13 bases. The length of the CDR3 is 17 residues. From germline, CDR1 is SGHRS and CDR2 YFSETQ. The trim removed 1 base at V and 1 base at J, leaving 4 bases unmatched. CDR3 nucleotide sequence: TGCGCCAGCAGCTTGTCACTAGCGGGGGGGTTCCAAGAGACCCAGTACTTC. It yields the protein CASSLSLAGGFQETQYF.

This clonotype has just a few counts. The rearrangement uses TRBV20-1 and TRBJ2-1; TRBD2 matches 9 bases. Germline loops: CDR1 DFQATT, CDR2 SNEGSKA (reference sequence). CDR3 length equals 12 residues. V shed 7 bases, J shed 7 bases, and the junction held 5 bases outside the gene matches. CDR3 nucleotides: TGCAGTGAGGCAGCGGGAGGAAATGAGCAGTTCTTC. Translated: CSEAAGGNEQFF.

This clonotype has a handful of counts. The V gene is TRBV27, the J gene TRBJ1-5; tentatively, D is TRBD1 (6 bases). CDR1 is MNHEY, CDR2 SMNVEV, per germline (reference sequence). V shed 2 bases and J shed 2 bases, with 16 bases lying between them. This CDR3 has 17 residues. The CDR3 sequence: CASSLLGGWGGNQPQHF. CDR3 DNA: TGTGCCAGCAGTTTACTAGGGGGTTGGGGAGGCAATCAGCCCCAGCATTTT.

Ten or more counts support this clonotype. The chain uses TRBV14 and TRBJ2-4, with a tentative D call TRBD2 (5 bases). V lost 2 bases to trimming and J lost 12 bases, with 11 bases between them. The CDR3 sequence is 12 residues long. Germline values: CDR1 SGHDN, CDR2 FVKESK. The CDR3 nucleotides are TGTGCCAGCAGCCAATCTAGCTATTCTCAGTACTTC. This sequence encodes CASSQSSYSQYF.

A few counts support this clonotype. The genes are TRBV7-9 and TRBJ2-1; weak D call: TRBD2 (6 bases). Per the germline V gene, CDR1 is SEHNR and CDR2 is FQNEAQ (reference sequence). The V end lost 1 base, the J end lost 14 bases, and 15 bases lay between the germline ends. The CDR3 length is 13 residues. The CDR3 region is CASSLDFRGSEFF. DNA for the CDR3: TGTGCCAGCAGCTTAGATTTCCGGGGGTCTGAGTTCTTC.

This chain links TRBV4-1 with TRBJ1-5, with D tentatively TRBD1 (5 bases). CDR1 is MGHRA and CDR2 is YSYEKL in the germline V gene. Deletions cut 3 bases from V and 0 bases from J, with 15 bases between. The CDR3 has 17 amino acids. CDR3 in DNA: TGCGCCAGCAGCCATACCCTCCGGGACGATAGCAATCAGCCCCAGCATTTT. Its protein is CASSHTLRDDSNQPQHF.

The chain links TRBV11-2 to TRBJ1-1; 8 nucleotides agree with TRBD1. Per germline, CDR1 SGHAT and CDR2 FQNNGV. J gave up 5 bases and V 4 bases, and 12 bases lay outside the gene matches. This CDR3 spans 16 amino acids. This chain's CDR3 is CASSYRGQGAQTEAFF. DNA of the CDR3: TGTGCCAGCAGCTATCGGGGCCAGGGGGCGCAAACTGAAGCTTTCTTT.

The chain combines TRBV20-1 with TRBJ2-2; TRBD2 matches 11 bases. Germline CDR1 reads DFQATT; CDR2 reads SNEGSKA (reference sequence). The CDR3 spans 17 residues. V shed 0 bases, J shed 5 bases, and the junction held 8 bases outside the gene matches. This CDR3 reads CSAREDSGRAGTGELFF. CDR3 DNA: TGCAGTGCTAGAGAGGATAGCGGGAGGGCCGGTACCGGGGAGCTGTTTTTT.

This clonotype was seen ten or more times. The gene calls are TRBV2 and TRBJ2-5, with TRBD2 identical over 11 bases. Germline trimming cut 1 base from V and 1 base from J; bases unmatched to any gene: 14. The CDR3 has 20 amino acids. Germline V gives CDR1 SNHLY, CDR2 FYNNEI. The CDR3 DNA reads as TGTGCCAGCAGTGAAGACTCTCTCGCTAGCGGGGGGCCTAGCCAAGAGACCCAGTACTTC. Its translation: CASSEDSLASGGPSQETQYF.

This clonotype was recorded at least ten times. The chain uses TRBV6-5 and TRBJ2-7; D unresolved. Trimming removed 0 bases at V and 6 bases at J, with 9 bases between. Germline loops: CDR1 MNHEY, CDR2 SVGAGI. The CDR3 has 13 amino acids. The DNA for the CDR3 is TGTGCCAGCAGTTACTCGAGGTGGGGCGAGCAGTACTTC. Its translation is CASSYSRWGEQYF.

Ten or more counts support this clonotype. The genes are TRBV4-3 and TRBJ2-7; D perhaps matches TRBD1 (5 bases). Trimming left V 0 bases short and J 9 bases short, with 15 bases between. The CDR3 spans 14 residues. Per germline, CDR1 LGHNA and CDR2 YSLEER. Here the CDR3 reads CASSQDPRVDRQYF. DNA for the CDR3: TGCGCCAGCAGCCAAGATCCCAGGGTTGATCGGCAGTACTTC.

The chain carries TRBV10-3 and TRBJ2-5; 8 bases line up with TRBD2. The CDR3 length is 15 residues. Germline CDR1 is ENHRY and CDR2 is SYGVKD. With V trimmed by 3 bases and J by 5 bases, 8 bases remained unmatched. For the CDR3, the DNA is TGTGCCATCAGTGATGAGACGGGGGGGCGGGAGACCCAGTACTTC. Encoded protein: CAISDETGGRETQYF.

The CDR3 DNA reads as TGTGCCAGCAGCTACGTAGCGGGAGCTAGGTATGGTGAGCAGTTCTTC. Its translation: CASSYVAGARYGEQFF. The gene calls are TRBV7-2 and TRBJ2-1, with TRBD2 identical over 9 bases. The germline V gene encodes CDR1 SGHTA and CDR2 FQGNSA. V trimming: 4 bases; J trimming: 9 bases; junction bases outside the gene matches: 13. This CDR3 region has 16 residues.